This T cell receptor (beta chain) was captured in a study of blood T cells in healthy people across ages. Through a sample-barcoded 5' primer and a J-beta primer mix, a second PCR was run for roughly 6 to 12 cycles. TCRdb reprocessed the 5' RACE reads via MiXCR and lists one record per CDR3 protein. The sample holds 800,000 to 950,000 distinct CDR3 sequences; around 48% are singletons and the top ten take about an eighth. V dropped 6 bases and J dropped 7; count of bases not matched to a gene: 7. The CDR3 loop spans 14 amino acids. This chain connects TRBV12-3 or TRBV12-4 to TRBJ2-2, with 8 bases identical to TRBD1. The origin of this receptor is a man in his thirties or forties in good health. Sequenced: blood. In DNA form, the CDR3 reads TGTGCCAGCAGGCATGACAGGGGAATCGGGGAGCTGTTTTTT. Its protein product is CASRHDRGIGELFF.